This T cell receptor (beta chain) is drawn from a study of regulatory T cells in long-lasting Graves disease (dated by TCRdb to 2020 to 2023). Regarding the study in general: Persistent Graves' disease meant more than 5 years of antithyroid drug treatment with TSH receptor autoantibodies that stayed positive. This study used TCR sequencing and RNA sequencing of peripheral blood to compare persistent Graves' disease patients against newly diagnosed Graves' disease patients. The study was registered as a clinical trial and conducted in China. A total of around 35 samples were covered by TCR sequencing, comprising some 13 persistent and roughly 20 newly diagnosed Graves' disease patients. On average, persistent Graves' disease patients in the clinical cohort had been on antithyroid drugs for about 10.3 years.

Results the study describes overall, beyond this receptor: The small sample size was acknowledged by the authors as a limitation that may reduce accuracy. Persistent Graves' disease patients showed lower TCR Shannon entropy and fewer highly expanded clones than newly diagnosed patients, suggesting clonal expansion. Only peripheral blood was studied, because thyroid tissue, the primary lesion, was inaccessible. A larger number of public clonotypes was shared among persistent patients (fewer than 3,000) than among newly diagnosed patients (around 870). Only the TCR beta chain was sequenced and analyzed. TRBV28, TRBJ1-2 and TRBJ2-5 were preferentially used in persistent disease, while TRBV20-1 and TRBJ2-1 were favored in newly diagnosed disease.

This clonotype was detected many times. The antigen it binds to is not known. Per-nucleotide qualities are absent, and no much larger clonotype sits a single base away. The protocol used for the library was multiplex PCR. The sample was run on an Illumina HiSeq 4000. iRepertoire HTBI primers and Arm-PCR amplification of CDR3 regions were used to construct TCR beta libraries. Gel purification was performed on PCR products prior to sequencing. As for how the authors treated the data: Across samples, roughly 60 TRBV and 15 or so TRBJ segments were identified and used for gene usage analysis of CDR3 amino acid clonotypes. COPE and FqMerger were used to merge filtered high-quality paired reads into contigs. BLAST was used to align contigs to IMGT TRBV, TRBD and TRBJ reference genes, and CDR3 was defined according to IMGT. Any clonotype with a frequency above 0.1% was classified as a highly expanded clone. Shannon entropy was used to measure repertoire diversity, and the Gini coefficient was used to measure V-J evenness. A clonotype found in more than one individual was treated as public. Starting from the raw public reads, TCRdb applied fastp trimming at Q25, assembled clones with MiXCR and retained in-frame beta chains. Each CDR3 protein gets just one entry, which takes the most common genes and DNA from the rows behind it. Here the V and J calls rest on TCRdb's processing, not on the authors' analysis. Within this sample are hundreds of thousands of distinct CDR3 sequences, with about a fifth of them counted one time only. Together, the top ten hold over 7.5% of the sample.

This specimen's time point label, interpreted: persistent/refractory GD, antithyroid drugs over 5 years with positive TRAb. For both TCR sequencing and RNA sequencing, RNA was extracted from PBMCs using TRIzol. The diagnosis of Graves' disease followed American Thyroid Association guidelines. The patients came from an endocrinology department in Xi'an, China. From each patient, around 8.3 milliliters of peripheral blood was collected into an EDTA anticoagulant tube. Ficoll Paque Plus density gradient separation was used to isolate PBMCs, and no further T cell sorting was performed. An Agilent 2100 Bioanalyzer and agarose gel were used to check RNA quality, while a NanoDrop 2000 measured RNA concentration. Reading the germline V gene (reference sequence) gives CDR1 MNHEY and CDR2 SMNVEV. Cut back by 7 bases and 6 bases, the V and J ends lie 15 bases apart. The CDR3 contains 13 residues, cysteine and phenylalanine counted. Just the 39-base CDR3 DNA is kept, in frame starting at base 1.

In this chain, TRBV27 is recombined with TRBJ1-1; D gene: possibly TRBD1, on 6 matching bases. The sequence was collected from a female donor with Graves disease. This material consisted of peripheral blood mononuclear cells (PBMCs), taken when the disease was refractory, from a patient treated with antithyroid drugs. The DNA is TGTGCCAGCACCTCGGGAGGGGGGGCTGAAGCTTTCTTT. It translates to CASTSGGGAEAFF.